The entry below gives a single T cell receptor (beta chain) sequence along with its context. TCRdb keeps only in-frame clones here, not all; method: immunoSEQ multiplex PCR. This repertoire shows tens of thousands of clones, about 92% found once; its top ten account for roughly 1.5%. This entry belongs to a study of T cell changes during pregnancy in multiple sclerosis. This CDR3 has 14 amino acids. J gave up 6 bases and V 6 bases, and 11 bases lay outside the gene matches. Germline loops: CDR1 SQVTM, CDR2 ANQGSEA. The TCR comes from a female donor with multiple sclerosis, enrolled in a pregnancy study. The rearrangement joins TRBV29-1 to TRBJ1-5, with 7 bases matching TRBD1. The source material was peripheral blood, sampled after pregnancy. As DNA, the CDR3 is TGCAGCGTGGGCACCGGACAGGTGGGTCAGCCCCAGCATTTT. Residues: CSVGTGQVGQPQHF.